This is a list of T cell receptor beta chains from one sample in a study of T cell responses to AZD1222 COVID-19 vaccine. Clones were sequenced by immunoSEQ multiplex PCR, and TCRdb holds only the in-frame ones, with some missing. The sample has fewer than 150,000 clones; roughly 92% are singletons. Material: peripheral blood, obtained on day 0 of AZD1222 vaccination. These receptors all stem from an adult in good health. Both conserved end residues are part of each CDR3. Fields, in order: V gene, CDR3 length, CDR3 protein.

>TRBV11-2|14
CASSFRGGVDTQYF
>TRBV6-5|15
CASSRPPGTRNEQFF
>TRBV5-1|13
CASSWDSYYGYTF
>TRBV18|15
CASSPVGLEGETQYF
>TRBV15|13
CATSTSPGTSQYF
>TRBV7-6|14
CASSRGGLQETQYF
>TRBV7-2|13
CASSLGGTDTQYF
>TRBV6-5|14
CASSYGGQPYGYTF
>TRBV2|12
CASSGTQYGYTF
>TRBV24-1|13
CATRDGSTDTQYF
>TRBV27|15
CASSSGTGPGNTIYF
>TRBV5-1|14
CASSLLTVNYGYTF
>TRBV6-2/TRBV6-3|16
CASSDALRGITYEQYF
>TRBV5-1|14
CASSLVPGSYEQYF
>TRBV2|15
CASSDQGANTGELFF
>TRBV10-3|12
CAISPGDSPLHF
>TRBV6-5|12
CASSYSWGEAFF
>TRBV6-5|13
CASSLSGANEQFF
>TRBV2|13
CASSGVQNQPQHF
>TRBV11-3|16
CASSLGLAGRLETQYF
>TRBV12-3/TRBV12-4|12
CASSLRGTEAFF
>TRBV19|16
CASSIRDSNYNSPLHF
>TRBV5-6|14
CASSFTGTNYGYTF
>TRBV7-7|16
CASSLGTSGGYNEQFF
>TRBV12-3/TRBV12-4|12
CASGTGSYEQYF
>TRBV5-8|17
CASSLAGFGTSNYGYTF
>TRBV2|15
CASSDSGATNEKLFF
>TRBV6-5|12
CAAPGKGNTIYF
>TRBV19|12
CASTLGNTEAFF
>TRBV5-1|13
CASSLGLTYEQYF
>TRBV4-1|14
CASSQQQTNYGYTF
>TRBV11-3|19
CASSLVPRDGRPTNYGYTF
>TRBV7-9|14
CASSLASGDYGYTF
>TRBV6-5|16
CASSYGFSGTLYGYTF
>TRBV6-5|16
CASSYSPGANTGELFF
>TRBV18|15
CASSPGTEGNYGYTF
>TRBV21-1|15
CASSKCLPGTYGYTF
>TRBV18|14
CASSPQLTNTEAFF
>TRBV7-9|15
CASSLAPAATGGYTF
>TRBV6-2/TRBV6-3|13
CASSQSDPTEAFF
>TRBV10-3|15
CAISARDRGNSPLHF
>TRBV7-9|15
CASSSDRPRGTEAFF
>TRBV25-1|13
CASSEGTVYEQYF
>TRBV27|15
CASSLEWFPDTEAFF
>TRBV11-2|18
CASSLRSPTGGENSPLHF
>TRBV5-1|15
CASSLGHRENSPLHF
>TRBV7-9|14
CASSPGTDLYEQYF
>TRBV6-1|16
CASSEALGTSNQPQHF
>TRBV5-1|14
CASSPQGEIYEQYF
>TRBV19|13
CASSSGGLTEAFF